Below, 20 T cell receptor beta chains from the same sample are listed, as sequenced in a study of blood T cell repertoires in COVID-19. Clones were sequenced by immunoSEQ multiplex PCR, and TCRdb holds only the in-frame ones, with some missing. The top ten hold about 1.2% of the sample, which has about 300,000 clones, over 70% seen once. Source material: peripheral blood. The source of these receptors is a woman in her fifties or sixties with acute or convalescent COVID-19.

V and J are TRBV19 and TRBJ1-2; D remains ambiguous. Deletions cut 5 bases from V and 0 bases from J, with 10 bases between. Germline V gene data show CDR1 as LNHDA and CDR2 as SQIVND (reference sequence). This CDR3 comprises 14 residues. The CDR3 nucleotides read TGTGCCAGTAGTGCCGGGATTTCTAACTATGGCTACACCTTC. Encoded protein: CASSAGISNYGYTF.

This chain's CDR3 is CASSPSNSPLHF. The CDR3 region has the DNA TGTGCCAGCAGTCCGAGTAATTCACCCCTCCACTTT. V and J are TRBV28 and TRBJ1-6, with D hard to call. V shed 5 bases and J shed 6 bases, with 5 bases lying between them. CDR3 length equals 12 residues. CDR1 is MDHEN, CDR2 SYDVKM, per germline. The full variable domain, rest sourced from reference TRBV28 and TRBJ1-6, is DVKVTQSSRYLVKRTGEKVFLECVQDMDHENMFWYRQDPGLGLRLIYFSYDVKMKEKGDIPEGYSVSREKKERFSLILESASTNQTSMYLCASSPSNSPLHFGNGTRLTVT.

The CDR3 spells CASSPTGGDRAGELFF. CDR3 bases: TGTGCCAGCAGTCCAACAGGGGGGGATCGGGCCGGGGAGCTGTTTTTT. The chain employs TRBV5-4 and TRBJ2-2; TRBD1 is a possible D gene (8 bases). With 5 bases removed from V and 6 bases from J, the gap between germline ends came to 20 bases. The germline V gene has CDR1 SGHNT and CDR2 YYREEE (reference sequence). This CDR3 spans 16 amino acids.

This sequence joins TRBV24-1 and TRBJ2-7; D gene uncertain. The germline V and J ends were trimmed by 1 base and 2 bases, with 14 bases remaining between them. Per the germline V gene, CDR1 is KGHDR and CDR2 is SFDVKD. The CDR3 spans 16 residues. CDR3: CATSDLNERGPYEQYV. CDR3 DNA: TGTGCCACCAGTGATTTAAACGAACGAGGCCCCTACGAGCAGTACGTC.

This CDR3 reads CATSDPAGTSGRADEQFF. Written as DNA, the CDR3 is TGTGCCACCAGTGACCCTGCCGGGACTAGCGGGAGGGCGGATGAGCAGTTCTTC. The chain combines TRBV24-1 with TRBJ2-1; 16 positions agree with TRBD2. Losses at the gene ends were 4 bases for V and 8 bases for J; bases not matched to a gene: 10. Germline lookup yields CDR1 KGHDR and CDR2 SFDVKD. There are 18 residues in the CDR3.

The V gene is TRBV2, the J gene TRBJ2-3, with no clear D. The CDR3 is 14 residues long. V lost 4 bases and J lost 0, with 8 bases in between. Germline V lookup: CDR1 SNHLY, CDR2 FYNNEI. The CDR3 bases are TGTGCCAGCAGTGCTTCGGTCAGCACAGATACGCAGTATTTT. Protein product: CASSASVSTDTQYF.

The chain links TRBV9 to TRBJ2-3; 11 bases align to TRBD2. V was clipped by 4 bases and J by 7 bases; unmatched bases: 11. Per the germline V gene, CDR1 is SGDLS and CDR2 is YYNGEE. The CDR3 is 16 amino acids. The CDR3 spells CASSSEVTSGVNTQYF. The CDR3 DNA is TGTGCCAGCAGCTCAGAGGTGACTAGCGGGGTCAATACGCAGTATTTT.

The CDR3 region is CASSNRQSYEQYV. In DNA form, the CDR3 reads TGTGCCAGCAGTAACCGACAGTCTTACGAGCAGTACGTC. The V call is TRBV6-2 or TRBV6-3, the J call TRBJ2-7; TRBD1 might be the D (5 bases). V was shortened by 5 bases and J by 4 bases, with 12 bases between the two germline ends. CDR3 size: 13 residues. CDR1 is MNHEY and CDR2 is SVGEGT in the germline V gene.

The chain joins TRBV11-3 to TRBJ1-5; 9 bases are a match to TRBD1. This CDR3 region has 17 residues. CDR1 is SGHNT and CDR2 is YENEEA in the germline V gene. V gave up 1 base and J gave up 5 bases; unmatched junction bases: 9. The CDR3 here is CASSLAPRTGGDQPQHF. CDR3 coding DNA: TGTGCCAGCAGCTTAGCCCCCAGAACAGGGGGCGATCAGCCCCAGCATTTT.

This sequence joins TRBV1 and TRBJ1-5. TRBV1 constitutes a pseudogene. This CDR3 region has 10 residues. The CDR3, as DNA: TGCACCAGCAGGAAGCGACCCCAGCATTTT. The encoded protein is CTSRKRPQHF.

The chain couples TRBV18 to TRBJ1-6, with 8 bases identical to TRBD1. V lost 3 bases and J lost 7; bases outside the gene matches: 5. CDR1 is KGHSH and CDR2 is LQKENI in the germline V gene. This CDR3 region has 15 residues. CDR3 in DNA: TGTGCCAGCTCACCCCCCCAGGGGGCAAATTCACCCCTCCACTTT. Its protein is CASSPPQGANSPLHF.

The rearrangement links TRBV25-1 to TRBJ2-2; a weak D match, TRBD2 (5 bases). This CDR3 region has 13 residues. The germline CDR1 and CDR2 sequences are MGHDK and SYGVNS. V lost 6 bases to trimming and J lost 1 base, with 6 bases between them. The CDR3 spells CASREENTGELFF. The CDR3 DNA follows: TGTGCCAGCAGGGAGGAGAACACCGGGGAGCTGTTTTTT.

This sequence joins TRBV7-9 and TRBJ1-2, with D perhaps TRBD1 (6 bases). Germline V gene sequence: CDR1 SEHNR, CDR2 FQNEAQ (reference sequence). The V end lost 1 base, the J end lost 11 bases, and 11 bases lay between the germline ends. The CDR3 contains 12 residues. This CDR3 is CASSLVPGDYTF. In DNA, the CDR3 is TGTGCCAGCAGCTTAGTCCCAGGGGATTACACCTTC.

The table lists this clone with a few counts. V and J are TRBV6-6 and TRBJ2-7; TRBD1 agrees at 11 bases. The trim removed 5 bases at V and 4 bases at J, leaving 7 bases unmatched. Germline V gene data show CDR1 as MNHNY and CDR2 as SVGAGI (reference sequence). The CDR3 contains 15 residues. For the CDR3, the DNA is TGTGCCAGCAGTAAGCCGGGACAGGGGGTGTACGAGCAGTACTTC. It is translated as CASSKPGQGVYEQYF.

The chain recombines TRBV5-6 with TRBJ2-5; D ambiguous. V was pared by 0 bases and J by 1 base, with 10 bases between. CDR3 size: 15 residues. Germline-derived CDR1 and CDR2 are SGHDT and YYEEEE. CDR3: CASSLGSGSQETQYF. The DNA of the CDR3 is TGTGCCAGCAGCTTGGGGTCCGGGTCCCAAGAGACCCAGTACTTC.

CDR3 DNA: TGCGCCAGCAGCTCCCAGGGGGACTATGGCTACACCTTC. Translation gives CASSSQGDYGYTF. V gene TRBV5-1 combines with J gene TRBJ1-2; TRBD1 agrees at 7 bases. Per the germline V gene, CDR1 is SGHRS and CDR2 is YFSETQ. This CDR3 contains 13 residues. The ends lost 3 bases at V and 3 bases at J; junction bases unmatched: 2. Complete variable domain (other parts from reference TRBV5-1 and TRBJ1-2): KAGVTQTPRYLIKTRGQQVTLSCSPISGHRSVSWYQQTPGQGLQFLFEYFSETQRNKGNFPGRFSGRQFSNSRSEMNVSTLELGDSALYLCASSSQGDYGYTFGSGTRLTVV.

Here the CDR3 reads CASSQHGQGGEKLFF. Here the CDR3 DNA reads TGTGCCAGCAGCCAACACGGACAGGGAGGGGAAAAACTGTTTTTT. The chain joins TRBV4-2 to TRBJ1-4; 8 bases are shared with TRBD1. Per the germline V gene, CDR1 is LGHNA and CDR2 is YNFKEQ. The CDR3 covers 15 residues. The V and J ends lost 2 bases and 8 bases, in that order; junction bases with no gene match: 7.

This clone appeared a few times. The V call is TRBV19, the J call TRBJ1-3; 7 nucleotides agree with TRBD1. Germline V gene sequence: CDR1 LNHDA, CDR2 SQIVND (reference sequence). V was clipped by 11 bases and J by 2 bases; unmatched bases: 12. This CDR3 comprises 15 residues. The CDR3 spells CASQLEGATGNTIYF. As DNA, the CDR3 is TGTGCCTCCCAACTGGAGGGGGCAACTGGAAACACCATATATTTT. The full variable domain, its missing parts supplied by reference TRBV19 and TRBJ1-3, is DGGITQSPKYLFRKEGQNVTLSCEQNLNHDAMYWYRQDPGQGLRLIYYSQIVNDFQKGDIAEGYSVSREKKESFPLTVTSAQKNPTAFYLCASQLEGATGNTIYFGEGSWLTVV.

V is TRBV6-5 and J is TRBJ1-2; a weak D match, TRBD1 (6 bases). Trimming left V 6 bases short and J 2 bases short, with 10 bases between. The CDR3 extends over 13 amino acids. Germline V gene data show CDR1 as MNHEY and CDR2 as SVGAGI. CDR3 residues: CASRQGTNYGYTF. The CDR3 nucleotides are TGTGCCAGCAGACAGGGTACAAACTATGGCTACACCTTC.

V usage is TRBV7-3 and J usage is TRBJ2-3; 15 bases are shared with TRBD2. V lost 3 bases to trimming and J lost 3 bases; unmatched junction nucleotides: 4. Germline CDR1 SGHTA, CDR2 FQGTGA. The CDR3 is made up of 17 amino acids. The CDR3 is CASSLGLAGGTTDTQYF. The CDR3 DNA reads as TGTGCCAGCAGCTTGGGACTAGCGGGAGGTACGACAGATACGCAGTATTTT. Drawing the rest from reference TRBV7-3 and TRBJ2-3, the complete variable domain is GAGVSQTPSNKVTEKGKYVELRCDPISGHTALYWYRQSLGQGPEFLIYFQGTGAADDSGLPNDRFFAVRPEGSVSTLKIQRTERGDSAVYLCASSLGLAGGTTDTQYFGPGTRLTVL.